These 15 T cell receptor beta chains share one sample of origin, sequenced in a study of blood T cell repertoires in COVID-19. Sequenced by immunoSEQ multiplex PCR; TCRdb stores in-frame clones only, minus some. The sample includes some 370,000 clones, 90% seen only once; the top ten take 6.5%. Source material: peripheral blood. Source of these receptors: a man aged 18 to 29 with active or convalescent COVID-19.

CDR3 nucleotide sequence: TGCGCCAGCAGCTTGGGAGGGTCCGGTGGCTACACCTTC. Protein: CASSLGGSGGYTF. The chain links TRBV5-1 to TRBJ1-2; D uncertain. CDR3 length: 13 residues. The V end was cut by 0 bases, the J end by 7 bases, with 10 bases between. Per germline, CDR1 SGHRS and CDR2 YFSETQ.

The chain is built from TRBV5-6 and TRBJ1-5, with a possible D match to TRBD1 (5 bases). Trimming took off 2 bases at V and 4 bases at J, with 16 bases between the two ends. The CDR3 is 16 amino acids. Germline V CDR1 and CDR2: SGHDT, YYEEEE. CDR3 nucleotides: TGTGCCAGCAGCTTACGACGACAGCGTAAGAATCAGCCCCAGCATTTT. Translating it yields CASSLRRQRKNQPQHF.

The chain couples TRBV30 to TRBJ1-4, with 8 bases matching TRBD1. The germline gives CDR1 GTSNPN, CDR2 SVGIG (reference sequence). The CDR3 runs to 15 residues. J lost 8 bases, V lost 2 bases, and 10 bases had no gene match. The CDR3 DNA sequence: TGTGCCTGGAGTTCCCGGACAGGGTTAACCGAAAAACTGTTTTTT. This encodes CAWSSRTGLTEKLFF.

The chain employs TRBV9 and TRBJ2-1, with 8 bases matching TRBD2. The CDR3 is made up of 18 amino acids. Germline values: CDR1 SGDLS, CDR2 YYNGEE. V lost 1 base to trimming and J lost 6 bases; unmatched junction nucleotides: 15. The CDR3 loop is CASSVSPHGSGGGNEQFF. CDR3 bases: TGTGCCAGCAGCGTAAGCCCTCACGGGAGCGGGGGTGGCAATGAGCAGTTCTTC. The full variable domain, completed using reference TRBV9 and TRBJ2-1, is DSGVTQTPKHLITATGQRVTLRCSPRSGDLSVYWYQQSLDQGLQFLIQYYNGEERAKGNILERFSAQQFPDLHSELNLSSLELGDSALYFCASSVSPHGSGGGNEQFFGPGTRLTVL.

This chain uses TRBV18 with TRBJ1-1; 9 nucleotides match TRBD1. V dropped 4 bases and J dropped 3; count of bases not matched to a gene: 3. Germline V CDR1 and CDR2: KGHSH, LQKENI. The CDR3 extends over 14 amino acids. The CDR3 region has the DNA TGTGCCAGCTCACGGAGACAGGGGGACACTGAAGCTTTCTTT. Its translation is CASSRRQGDTEAFF. The full variable domain, its missing parts supplied by reference TRBV18 and TRBJ1-1, is NAGVMQNPRHLVRRRGQEARLRCSPMKGHSHVYWYRQLPEEGLKFMVYLQKENIIDESGMPKERFSAEFPKEGPSILRIQQVVRGDSAAYFCASSRRQGDTEAFFGQGTRLTVV.

A remark on this clone: One end of the junction fails to match germline, which may point to a read error. The chain couples TRBV7-9 to TRBJ2-2, with D tentatively TRBD1 (5 bases). This CDR3 spans 12 amino acids. Germline assignment: CDR1 SEHNR and CDR2 FQNEAQ (reference sequence). In DNA form, the CDR3 reads TGCTTGCCAGGGCGGAACACCGGGGAGCTGTTTTTT. Residues: CLPGRNTGELFF.

The chain is built from TRBV7-5 and TRBJ2-7; TRBD1, as called in the table, went unchecked against the DNA. TRBV7-5 is a recognized pseudogene. The CDR3 totals 16 residues. Written as DNA, the CDR3 is TGTGCCAGAAGCTTAGGGGTGGGGACAGGGCCCTACGAGCAGTACTTC. Amino acid sequence: CARSLGVGTGPYEQYF.

The chain recombines TRBV28 with TRBJ2-1; no firm D call. Trimming took 3 bases from V and 10 from J, leaving 10 bases between them. The CDR3 runs to 12 residues. Looked up from germline, CDR1 is MDHEN and CDR2 is SYDVKM. The CDR3 protein is CASSFRPEEQFF. CDR3 nucleotides: TGTGCCAGCAGTTTCCGACCGGAGGAGCAGTTCTTC.

To note about this clone: Germline is not matched at one junction end, which may reflect a read error. This rearrangement joins TRBV7-7 to TRBJ2-2; the match to TRBD2 covers 14 bases. Germline lookup yields CDR1 SSHAT and CDR2 FNYEAQ (reference sequence). This CDR3 spans 19 amino acids. CDR3 coding DNA: TGTGCTAGCAGCTTAAATCCCGGGACTAGCGGGAGTGATCCCGGGGAGCTGTTTTTT. This translates into CASSLNPGTSGSDPGELFF.

The rearrangement uses TRBV5-4 and TRBJ1-3, with D possibly TRBD1 on 6 matching bases. The CDR3 is made up of 14 amino acids. Trimming took off 0 bases at V and 2 bases at J, with 6 bases between the two ends. Per the germline V gene, CDR1 is SGHNT and CDR2 is YYREEE (reference sequence). CDR3 region: CASSLDRAGNTIYF. DNA for the CDR3: TGTGCCAGCAGCTTGGACAGGGCTGGAAACACCATATATTTT.

This clone was seen only a few times. V and J are TRBV29-1 and TRBJ2-5, with D possibly being TRBD2 (7 bases). The CDR3 runs 14 residues. The germline gives CDR1 SQVTM, CDR2 ANQGSEA. Trimming shortened V by 1 base and J by 2 bases, and 11 bases separated the two germline ends. Written as DNA, the CDR3 is TGCAGCGTTGAAGTCAGGGGAGGGCAAGAGACCCAGTACTTC. Translating gives CSVEVRGGQETQYF.

The V and J genes are TRBV27 and TRBJ1-5, with D possibly TRBD1 on 5 matching bases. Germline assignment: CDR1 MNHEY and CDR2 SMNVEV (reference sequence). Trimming took off 5 bases at V and 2 bases at J, with 7 bases between the two ends. This CDR3 has 13 amino acids. In DNA form, the CDR3 reads TGTGCCAGCAGTGGAGGGGGCAATCAGCCCCAGCATTTT. Amino acids: CASSGGGNQPQHF.

V is TRBV30 and J is TRBJ1-1; D perhaps matches TRBD1 (5 bases). The germline CDR1 and CDR2 sequences are GTSNPN and SVGIG (reference sequence). V lost 0 bases and J 6 bases, leaving 11 bases between the germline ends. CDR3 length: 13 amino acids. The CDR3, as DNA: TGTGCCTGGAGTGTACCAGGGTGGGCTGAAGCTTTCTTT. Protein product: CAWSVPGWAEAFF. The full variable domain, rest sourced from reference TRBV30 and TRBJ1-1, is SQTIHQWPATLVQPVGSPLSLECTVEGTSNPNLYWYRQAAGRGLQLLFYSVGIGQISSEVPQNLSASRPQDRQFILSSKKLLLSDSGFYLCAWSVPGWAEAFFGQGTRLTVV.

V gene TRBV11-2 combines with J gene TRBJ2-1; 8 nucleotides match TRBD1. From germline, CDR1 is SGHAT and CDR2 FQNNGV. The J segment lost 4 bases and the V segment lost 2 bases, leaving 1 base of the junction unmatched. The CDR3 is 14 residues long. The CDR3 reads CASSLQGAYNEQFF. CDR3 in DNA: TGTGCCAGCAGCTTACAGGGGGCGTACAATGAGCAGTTCTTC.

This rearrangement joins TRBV11-2 to TRBJ1-5; D is unresolved. Germline V gene sequence: CDR1 SGHAT, CDR2 FQNNGV. The CDR3 has 13 amino acids. Trimming took 2 bases from V and 7 from J, leaving 9 bases between them. The CDR3 bases are TGTGCCAGCAGCTTATCTGGCGGCCAGCCCCAGCATTTT. Translating gives CASSLSGGQPQHF.